This is a list of T cell receptor beta chains from one sample in a study of shared clonotypes between healthy human individuals. Produced via immunoSEQ multiplex PCR; TCRdb's table is partial and in-frame only. The sample lists roughly 600,000 clones; 98% were seen once. The sample was naive CD8+ T cells sorted from blood. The receptor set was obtained from a man aged 25-45 years in good health. Each CDR3 is given with its conserved first and last residue. D genes are given only for firm matches. Expanded clones are given a class, and other clones once, few, many or no size at all.

d_call clone_size j_call v_call cdr3_aa cdr3_nt
- - TRBJ2-1 TRBV29-1 CSVVLSGYNEQFF TGCAGCGTTGTGCTCTCGGGGTACAATGAGCAGTTCTTC
- once TRBJ2-3 TRBV7-9 CASSPREGQGTDTQYF TGTGCCAGCAGCCCTAGGGAAGGTCAGGGCACAGATACGCAGTATTTT
- - TRBJ2-7 TRBV7-9 CASSLLVGGPPEQYF TGTGCCAGCAGCTTGTTAGTCGGAGGGCCGCCCGAGCAGTACTTC
- - TRBJ2-7 TRBV18 CASSPLLGRSYEQYF TGTGCCAGCTCACCACTATTGGGGAGGTCGTACGAGCAGTACTTC
- - TRBJ2-1 TRBV10-2 CASSEVLSSYNEQFF TGCGCCAGCAGTGAAGTACTCTCTTCCTACAATGAGCAGTTCTTC
TRBD2 - TRBJ2-5 TRBV19 CASSWTSQETQYF TGTGCCAGTAGTTGGACTAGCCAGGAGACCCAGTACTTC
- once TRBJ1-2 TRBV6-5 CASSYSSEFYGYTF TGTGCCAGCAGTTACTCCTCAGAGTTCTATGGCTACACCTTC
TRBD1 - TRBJ2-7 TRBV15 CATSSGTGISYEQYF TGTGCCACCAGCAGTGGGACAGGGATCTCCTACGAGCAGTACTTC
- - TRBJ2-6 TRBV5-5 CASSLVPGTAVSGANVLTF TGTGCCAGCAGTTTGGTGCCCGGGACGGCAGTCTCTGGGGCCAACGTCCTGACTTTC
TRBD1 - TRBJ2-7 TRBV5-1 CASSLGRDRPYEQYF TGCGCCAGCAGCTTGGGCCGGGACAGGCCCTACGAGCAGTACTTC
TRBD1 - TRBJ2-2 TRBV4-1 CASSLRTGGTGELFF TGCGCCAGCAGTTTAAGGACAGGAGGTACCGGGGAGCTGTTTTTT
- - TRBJ2-3 TRBV7-9 CASSPGASTDTQYF TGTGCCAGCAGCCCAGGGGCCAGCACAGATACGCAGTATTTT
- few TRBJ2-6 TRBV4-1 CASSPGAGANVLTF TGCGCCAGCAGCCCTGGGGCTGGGGCCAACGTCCTGACTTTC
- - TRBJ1-5 TRBV7-9 CASSPGRGSNQPQHF TGTGCCAGCAGCCCCGGCAGGGGCTCCAATCAGCCCCAGCATTTT
- - TRBJ2-2 TRBV7-8 CASSASSRGNTGELFF TGTGCCAGCAGCGCGAGCTCGAGGGGGAACACCGGGGAGCTGTTTTTT
- - TRBJ2-7 TRBV7-8 CASSLGDLGQYF TGTGCCAGCAGCTTAGGAGACCTAGGGCAGTACTTC
- - TRBJ2-5 TRBV7-9 CASSLAVTGKETQYF TGTGCCAGCAGCTTAGCAGTCACAGGGAAAGAGACCCAGTACTTC
- once TRBJ2-7 TRBV7-8 CASSSWTTAYEQYF TGTGCCAGCAGCTCTTGGACTACCGCCTACGAGCAGTACTTC
- - TRBJ1-1 TRBV18 CASSHLNTEAFF TGTGCCAGCTCGCACCTGAACACTGAAGCTTTCTTT
TRBD2 once TRBJ2-7 TRBV4-1 CASSQVFSGSLYEQYF TGCGCCAGCAGCCAAGTGTTTAGCGGGAGCCTCTACGAGCAGTACTTC
TRBD2 - TRBJ2-3 TRBV11-2 CASSLEGLAGGDTQYF TGTGCCAGCAGCTTAGAGGGACTAGCGGGTGGCGATACGCAGTATTTT
- - TRBJ2-1 TRBV7-8 CASSLIGQEQFF TGTGCCAGCAGCTTAATCGGACAAGAGCAGTTCTTC
- - TRBJ1-2 TRBV4-1 CASSQVQGRPGYTF TGCGCCAGCAGCCAAGTTCAGGGGCGGCCTGGCTACACCTTC
TRBD2 - TRBJ2-1 TRBV13 CASSSSPSGRVGEQFF TGTGCCAGCAGCTCGTCCCCTAGCGGGAGGGTTGGTGAGCAGTTCTTC
- once TRBJ2-7 TRBV6-5 CASSYFKQDEQYF TGTGCCAGCAGTTACTTCAAACAGGACGAGCAGTACTTC
- - TRBJ1-1 TRBV20-1 CSAPRETEAFF TGCAGTGCTCCCCGGGAGACTGAAGCTTTCTTT
TRBD1 - TRBJ2-1 TRBV29-1 CSISGTGGPTLSYNEQFF TGCAGCATTTCCGGGACAGGGGGCCCAACCCTCTCCTACAATGAGCAGTTCTTC
- - TRBJ2-3 TRBV5-5 CASSSLGDLPSTDTQYF TGTGCCAGCAGCTCTCTGGGGGATCTCCCTAGCACAGATACGCAGTATTTT
- - TRBJ2-7 TRBV14 CASSQDRGNEQYF TGTGCCAGCAGCCAAGACAGGGGCAACGAGCAGTACTTC
- - TRBJ2-7 TRBV6-1 CASSESSYEQYF TGTGCCAGCAGTGAAAGCAGCTACGAGCAGTACTTC
- - TRBJ2-1 TRBV15 CATSRVPAGAVLNEQFF TGTGCCACCAGCAGAGTCCCCGCAGGGGCGGTATTAAATGAGCAGTTCTTC
TRBD1 - TRBJ2-7 TRBV9 CASSAGQGQEQYF TGTGCCAGCAGCGCGGGACAGGGTCAAGAGCAGTACTTC
- - TRBJ2-7 TRBV4-1 CASSQASYGVGSSYEQYF TGCGCCAGCAGCCAAGCTTCCTATGGAGTCGGTAGCTCCTACGAGCAGTACTTC
- - TRBJ1-5 TRBV27 CASSFLTNQPQHF TGTGCCAGCAGTTTCTTGACCAATCAGCCCCAGCATTTT
TRBD2 - TRBJ2-1 TRBV9 CASSVEPSGRTYNEQFF TGTGCCAGCAGCGTAGAGCCCAGCGGGAGGACCTACAATGAGCAGTTCTTC
- - TRBJ2-1 TRBV7-6 CASSESGYEQFF TGTGCCAGCAGCGAATCAGGGTATGAGCAGTTCTTC
TRBD2 - TRBJ2-3 TRBV28 CASTLLAGPTDTQYF TGTGCCAGCACCCTGCTAGCGGGGCCTACAGATACGCAGTATTTT
- - TRBJ2-1 TRBV27 CASSISRSYNEQFF TGTGCCAGCAGTATAAGTAGGTCCTACAATGAGCAGTTCTTC
TRBD2 - TRBJ2-1 TRBV29-1 CSVELAGYNEQFF TGCAGCGTTGAACTAGCGGGGTACAATGAGCAGTTCTTC
TRBD1 - TRBJ1-1 TRBV19 CASKGQGALTEAFF TGTGCCAGTAAAGGACAGGGGGCGCTGACTGAAGCTTTCTTT
- - TRBJ2-1 TRBV14 CASSPSQGINEQFF TGTGCCAGCAGCCCCAGTCAGGGGATCAATGAGCAGTTCTTC
- once TRBJ2-1 TRBV11-3 CASSRLGTNEQFF TGTGCCAGCAGCCGTCTAGGAACTAATGAGCAGTTCTTC
- - TRBJ2-1 TRBV10-1 CASSGDWGSNEQFF TGCGCCAGCAGTGGAGACTGGGGTTCGAATGAGCAGTTCTTC
- - TRBJ2-3 TRBV7-2 CASSPTGWASDLTDTQYF TGTGCCAGCAGCCCGACCGGCTGGGCTTCCGACCTCACAGATACGCAGTATTTT
TRBD1 - TRBJ1-1 TRBV7-6 CASSLEPGGEDTEAFF TGTGCCAGCAGCTTAGAACCAGGGGGCGAGGACACTGAAGCTTTCTTT
- - TRBJ2-3 TRBV29-1 CSVFGGEITDTQYF TGCAGCGTTTTTGGGGGCGAAATCACAGATACGCAGTATTTT
TRBD2 - TRBJ2-2 TRBV27 CASRLGTSEATGELFF TGTGCCAGCAGGCTCGGGACTAGCGAAGCCACCGGGGAGCTGTTTTTT
- - TRBJ2-3 TRBV5-1 CASSLLVDEVATDTQYF TGCGCCAGCAGCTTGCTAGTCGATGAAGTGGCGACAGATACGCAGTATTTT
TRBD1 - TRBJ2-7 TRBV30 CAWSTGQGAHEQYF TGTGCCTGGAGTACGGGACAGGGGGCCCACGAGCAGTACTTC